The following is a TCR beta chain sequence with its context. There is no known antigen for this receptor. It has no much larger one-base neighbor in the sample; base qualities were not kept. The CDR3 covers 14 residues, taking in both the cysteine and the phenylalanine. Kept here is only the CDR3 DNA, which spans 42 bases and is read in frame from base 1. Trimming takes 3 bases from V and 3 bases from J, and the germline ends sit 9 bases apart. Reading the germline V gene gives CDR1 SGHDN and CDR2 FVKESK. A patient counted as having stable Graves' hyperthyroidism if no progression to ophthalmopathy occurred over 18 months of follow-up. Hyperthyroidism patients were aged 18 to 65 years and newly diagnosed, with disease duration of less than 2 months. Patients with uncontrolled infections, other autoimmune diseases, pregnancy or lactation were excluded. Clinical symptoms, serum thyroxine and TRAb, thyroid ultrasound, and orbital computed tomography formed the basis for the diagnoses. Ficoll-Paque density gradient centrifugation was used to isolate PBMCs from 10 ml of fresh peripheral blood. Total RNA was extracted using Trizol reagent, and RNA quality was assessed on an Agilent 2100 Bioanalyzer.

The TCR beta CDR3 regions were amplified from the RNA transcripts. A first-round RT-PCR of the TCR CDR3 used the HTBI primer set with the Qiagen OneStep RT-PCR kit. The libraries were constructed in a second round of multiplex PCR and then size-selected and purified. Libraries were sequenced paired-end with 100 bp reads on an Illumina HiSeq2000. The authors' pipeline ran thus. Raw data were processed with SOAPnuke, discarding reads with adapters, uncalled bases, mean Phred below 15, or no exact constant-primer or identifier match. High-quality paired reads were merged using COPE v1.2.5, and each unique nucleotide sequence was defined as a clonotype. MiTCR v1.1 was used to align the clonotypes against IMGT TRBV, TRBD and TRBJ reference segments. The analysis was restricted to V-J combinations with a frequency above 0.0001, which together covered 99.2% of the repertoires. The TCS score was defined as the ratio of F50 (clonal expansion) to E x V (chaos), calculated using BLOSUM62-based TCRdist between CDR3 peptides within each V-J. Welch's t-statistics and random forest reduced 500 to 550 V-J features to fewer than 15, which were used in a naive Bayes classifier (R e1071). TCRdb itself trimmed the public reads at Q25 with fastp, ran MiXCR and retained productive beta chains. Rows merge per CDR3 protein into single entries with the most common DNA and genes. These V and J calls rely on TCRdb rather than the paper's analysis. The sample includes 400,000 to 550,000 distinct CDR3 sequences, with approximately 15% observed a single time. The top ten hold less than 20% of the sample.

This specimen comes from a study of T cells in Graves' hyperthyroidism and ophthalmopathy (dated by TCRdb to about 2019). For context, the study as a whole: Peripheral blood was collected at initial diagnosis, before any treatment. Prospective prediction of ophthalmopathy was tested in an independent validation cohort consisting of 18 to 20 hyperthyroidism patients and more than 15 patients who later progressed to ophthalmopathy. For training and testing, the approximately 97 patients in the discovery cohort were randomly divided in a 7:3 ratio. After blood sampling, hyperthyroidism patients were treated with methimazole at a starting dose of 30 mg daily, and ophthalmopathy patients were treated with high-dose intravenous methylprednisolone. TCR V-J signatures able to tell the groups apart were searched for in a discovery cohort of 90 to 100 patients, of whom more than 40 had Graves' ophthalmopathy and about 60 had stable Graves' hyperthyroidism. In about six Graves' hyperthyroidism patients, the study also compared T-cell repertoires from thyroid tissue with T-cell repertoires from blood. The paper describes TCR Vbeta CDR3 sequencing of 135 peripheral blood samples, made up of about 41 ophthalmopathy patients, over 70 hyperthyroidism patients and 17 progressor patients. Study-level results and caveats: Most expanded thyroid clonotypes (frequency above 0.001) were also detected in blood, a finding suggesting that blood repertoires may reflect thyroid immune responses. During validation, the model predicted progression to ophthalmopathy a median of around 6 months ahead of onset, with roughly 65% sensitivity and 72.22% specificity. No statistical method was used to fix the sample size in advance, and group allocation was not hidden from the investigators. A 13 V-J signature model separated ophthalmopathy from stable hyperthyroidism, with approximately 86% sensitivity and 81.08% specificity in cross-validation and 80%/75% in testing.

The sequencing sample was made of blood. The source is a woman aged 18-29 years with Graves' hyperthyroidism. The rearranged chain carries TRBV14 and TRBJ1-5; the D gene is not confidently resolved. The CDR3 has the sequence CASSHQGYNQPQHF. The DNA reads TGTGCCAGCAGCCATCAAGGGTACAATCAGCCCCAGCATTTT.